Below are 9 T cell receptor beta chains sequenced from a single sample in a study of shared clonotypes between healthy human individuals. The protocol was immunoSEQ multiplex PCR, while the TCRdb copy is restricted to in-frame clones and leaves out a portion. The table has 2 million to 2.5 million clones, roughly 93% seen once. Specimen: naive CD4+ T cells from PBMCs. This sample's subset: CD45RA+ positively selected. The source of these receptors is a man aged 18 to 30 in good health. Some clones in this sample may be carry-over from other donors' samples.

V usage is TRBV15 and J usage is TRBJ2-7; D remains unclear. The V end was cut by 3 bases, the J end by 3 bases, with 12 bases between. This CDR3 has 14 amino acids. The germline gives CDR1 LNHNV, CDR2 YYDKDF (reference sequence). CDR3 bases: TGTGCCACCAGCAGCCTGGCTAGAAACTACGAGCAGTACTTC. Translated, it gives CATSSLARNYEQYF.

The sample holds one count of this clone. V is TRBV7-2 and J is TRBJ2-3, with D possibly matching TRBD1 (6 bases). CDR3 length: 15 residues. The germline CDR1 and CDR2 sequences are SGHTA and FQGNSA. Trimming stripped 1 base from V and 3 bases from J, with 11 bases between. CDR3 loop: CASSLGDTATDTQYF. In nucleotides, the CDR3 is TGTGCCAGCAGCTTAGGGGACACTGCTACAGATACGCAGTATTTT.

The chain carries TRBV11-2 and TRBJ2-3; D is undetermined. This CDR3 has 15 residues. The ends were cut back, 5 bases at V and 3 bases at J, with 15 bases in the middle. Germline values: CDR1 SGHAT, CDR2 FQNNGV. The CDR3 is CASSPPRALTDTQYF. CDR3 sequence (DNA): TGTGCCAGCAGCCCCCCGAGAGCGCTGACAGATACGCAGTATTTT.

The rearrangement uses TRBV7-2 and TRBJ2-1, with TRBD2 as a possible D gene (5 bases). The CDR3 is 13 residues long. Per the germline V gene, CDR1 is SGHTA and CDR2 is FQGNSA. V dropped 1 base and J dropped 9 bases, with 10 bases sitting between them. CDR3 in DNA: TGTGCCAGCAGCTTAGGCGAGGGCCTTGAGCAGTTCTTC. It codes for CASSLGEGLEQFF.

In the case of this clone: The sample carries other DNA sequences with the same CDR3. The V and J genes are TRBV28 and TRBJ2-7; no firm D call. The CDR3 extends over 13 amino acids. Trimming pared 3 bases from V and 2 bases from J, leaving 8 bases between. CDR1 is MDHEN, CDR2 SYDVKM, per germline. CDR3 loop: CASSFGSTYEQYF. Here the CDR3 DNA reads TGTGCCAGCAGTTTTGGGTCTACCTACGAGCAGTACTTC. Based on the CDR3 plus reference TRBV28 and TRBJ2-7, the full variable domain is DVKVTQSSRYLVKRTGEKVFLECVQDMDHENMFWYRQDPGLGLRLIYFSYDVKMKEKGDIPEGYSVSREKKERFSLILESASTNQTSMYLCASSFGSTYEQYFGPGTRLTVT.

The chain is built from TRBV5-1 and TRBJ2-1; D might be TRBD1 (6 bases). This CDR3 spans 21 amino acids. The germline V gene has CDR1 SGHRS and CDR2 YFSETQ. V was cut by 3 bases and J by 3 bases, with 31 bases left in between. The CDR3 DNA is TGCGCCAGCAGCTCCTCCGACAGGAGGCGCCCCTTAACAGAAAGCTACAATGAGCAGTTCTTC. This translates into CASSSSDRRRPLTESYNEQFF.

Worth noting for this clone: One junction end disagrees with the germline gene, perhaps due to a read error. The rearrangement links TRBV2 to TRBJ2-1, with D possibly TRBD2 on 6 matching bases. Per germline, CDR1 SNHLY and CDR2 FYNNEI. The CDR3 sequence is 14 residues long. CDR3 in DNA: TGTGCCAGCAGTGAACGGGAGAGGTACAGTGAGCAGTTCTTC. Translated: CASSERERYSEQFF.

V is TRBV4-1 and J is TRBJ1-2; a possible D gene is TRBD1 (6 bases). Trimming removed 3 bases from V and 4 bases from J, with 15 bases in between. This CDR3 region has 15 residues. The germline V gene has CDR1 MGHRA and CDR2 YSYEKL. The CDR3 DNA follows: TGCGCCAGCAGCCACGCCTACCGGGACATCTATGGCTACACCTTC. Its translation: CASSHAYRDIYGYTF.

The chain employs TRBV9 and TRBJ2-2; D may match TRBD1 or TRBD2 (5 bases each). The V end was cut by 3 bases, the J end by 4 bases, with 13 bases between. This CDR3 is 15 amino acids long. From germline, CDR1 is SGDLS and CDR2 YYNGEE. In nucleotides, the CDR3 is TGTGCCAGCAGCGCAAGGGGACCGGCCACCGGGGAGCTGTTTTTT. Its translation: CASSARGPATGELFF.